Listed below are T cell receptor beta chains from one sample, sequenced in a study of cytomegalovirus exposure and HLA in healthy donors. Assay: immunoSEQ multiplex PCR; the TCRdb copy retains only in-frame clones and omits some. The sample data list some 82,000 clones. Material: PBMCs. The receptor source for this set is a woman aged 30 to 39 in good health and CMV-seronegative. Both conserved end residues are part of each CDR3. A D gene is named only where the DNA matches it firmly.

d_call,cdr3_length,j_call,v_call,cdr3_aa,cdr3_nt
NA,19,TRBJ1-6,TRBV9,CASSVVVETRGINNSPLHF,TGTGCCAGCAGCGTAGTTGTGGAAACCAGGGGAATCAATAATTCACCCCTCCACTTT
NA,15,TRBJ2-7,TRBV30,CAGRHTGQGSYEQYF,TGTGCCGGGAGGCATACCGGGCAGGGAAGCTACGAGCAGTACTTC
TRBD2,15,TRBJ2-3,TRBV19,CASSISSGRADTQYF,TGTGCCAGTAGTATAAGTAGCGGGAGGGCAGATACGCAGTATTTT
NA,15,TRBJ2-1,TRBV5-6,CASSNRGRPYNEQFF,TGTGCCAGCAGCAACCGGGGGAGGCCCTACAATGAGCAGTTCTTC
TRBD2,13,TRBJ2-7,TRBV5-4,CASSIAGGGEQYF,TGTGCCAGCAGCATAGCGGGAGGAGGCGAGCAGTACTTC
TRBD1,15,TRBJ2-2,TRBV6-1,CASLTRDREYRELFF,TGTGCCAGCCTAACCCGGGACAGGGAGTACCGGGAGCTGTTTTTT
NA,15,TRBJ2-7,TRBV9,CASSPFSGPSYEQYF,TGTGCCAGCAGCCCATTTAGCGGTCCCTCCTACGAGCAGTACTTC
NA,15,TRBJ2-7,TRBV2,CASSVFGPSGYEQYF,TGTGCCAGCAGTGTGTTTGGGCCAAGTGGCTACGAGCAGTACTTC
NA,15,TRBJ2-5,TRBV5-1,CASSLAARAGETQYF,TGCGCCAGCAGCTTAGCGGCCCGAGCCGGGGAGACCCAGTACTTC
NA,16,TRBJ2-3,TRBV7-9,CASSLERVRSTDTQYF,TGTGCCAGCAGCTTAGAGCGCGTCCGAAGCACAGATACGCAGTATTTT
TRBD1,15,TRBJ2-5,TRBV6-1,CASSPGGRVGETQYF,TGTGCCAGCAGTCCAGGGGGCAGAGTGGGAGAGACCCAGTACTTC
TRBD2,16,TRBJ2-7,TRBV4-1,CASSPEQAGGLGEQYF,TGCGCCAGCAGCCCCGAGCAGGCGGGAGGGCTGGGTGAGCAGTACTTC
NA,14,TRBJ2-7,TRBV5-5,CASRLGTSELEQYF,TGTGCCAGCAGGTTAGGGACAAGTGAGCTCGAGCAGTACTTC
NA,14,TRBJ1-1,TRBV5-8,CASRLDGLNTEAFF,TGTGCCAGCCGTCTAGACGGGTTGAACACTGAAGCTTTCTTT
NA,13,TRBJ2-7,TRBV5-1,CASSFEGGYEQYF,TGCGCCAGCAGCTTTGAAGGGGGATACGAGCAGTACTTC
NA,13,TRBJ2-7,TRBV30,CAWRRQGADGQYF,TGTGCCTGGAGACGTCAAGGGGCCGACGGGCAGTACTTC
TRBD1,13,TRBJ2-7,TRBV25-1,CASSETNRGEQYF,TGTGCCAGCAGTGAGACTAACAGGGGCGAGCAGTACTTC
NA,12,TRBJ1-1,TRBV7-9,CASSPTPVGAFF,TGTGCCAGCAGCCCCACCCCCGTCGGAGCTTTCTTT
NA,13,TRBJ1-2,TRBV11-2,CASTPMAGLGYTF,TGTGCCAGCACTCCCATGGCGGGGCTGGGCTACACCTTC
NA,12,TRBJ1-1,TRBV30,CAWTTYLTEAFF,TGTGCCTGGACTACTTACCTCACTGAAGCTTTCTTT
NA,14,TRBJ1-3,TRBV5-6,CASSTTGSGNTIYF,TGTGCCAGCAGCACCACAGGGTCTGGAAACACCATATATTTT
NA,17,TRBJ1-5,TRBV6-1,CASSEAQGLGSNQPQHF,TGTGCCAGCAGTGAAGCTCAAGGACTGGGAAGCAATCAGCCCCAGCATTTT
NA,14,TRBJ2-7,TRBV6-1,CASTGVRDSYEQYF,TGTGCCAGCACGGGCGTACGGGACTCCTACGAGCAGTACTTC
TRBD1,16,TRBJ1-5,TRBV4-1,CASSNRWDRSNQPQHF,TGCGCCAGCAGCAACCGCTGGGACAGAAGCAATCAGCCCCAGCATTTT
TRBD1,15,TRBJ1-5,TRBV4-1,CASSPETGTNQPQHF,TGCGCCAGCAGCCCCGAGACAGGGACCAATCAGCCCCAGCATTTT
TRBD2,15,TRBJ2-5,TRBV18,CASSPGTSRQETQYF,TGTGCCAGCTCACCAGGGACTAGCAGACAAGAGACCCAGTACTTC
TRBD2,15,TRBJ2-5,TRBV5-1,CASSFLAGAEETQYF,TGCGCCAGCAGCTTTTTAGCGGGAGCAGAAGAGACCCAGTACTTC
TRBD2,14,TRBJ2-7,TRBV2,CASSLAGSSYEQYF,TGTGCCAGCAGTTTAGCGGGGAGCTCCTACGAGCAGTACTTC
NA,13,TRBJ1-1,TRBV7-2,CASSLGDNTEAFF,TGTGCCAGCAGCTTAGGCGATAACACTGAAGCTTTCTTT
TRBD1,14,TRBJ1-1,TRBV10-2,CASSNDRENTEAFF,TGCGCCAGCAGCAACGACAGGGAGAACACTGAAGCTTTCTTT
TRBD2,15,TRBJ2-7,TRBV6-6,CASSYGGSGSGEQYF,TGTGCCAGCAGTTACGGGGGTAGCGGGAGTGGCGAGCAGTACTTC
TRBD1,15,TRBJ2-2,TRBV14,CASSQGQGYTGELFF,TGTGCCAGCAGCCAGGGACAGGGTTACACCGGGGAGCTGTTTTTT
TRBD1,16,TRBJ1-4,TRBV5-6,CASSLRTGADNEKLFF,TGTGCCAGCAGCTTGAGGACAGGGGCCGATAATGAAAAACTGTTTTTT
NA,13,TRBJ2-7,TRBV11-2,CASSRDRFYEQYF,TGTGCCAGCAGCCGCGACAGGTTCTACGAGCAGTACTTC
NA,14,TRBJ2-5,TRBV5-4,CASSFGRPGETQYF,TGTGCCAGCAGCTTTGGCCGGCCAGGAGAGACCCAGTACTTC
NA,16,TRBJ2-5,TRBV7-6,CASSLQGGWEQETQYF,TGTGCCAGCAGCCTTCAAGGGGGTTGGGAACAAGAGACCCAGTACTTC